A selection of T cell receptor beta chains follows, all from one sample in a study of metastatic and nonmetastatic thyroid tumors. TCRdb re-called clones via MiXCR from the PCR reads. The data contain roughly 20,000 clones, 36% of them seen just once; the ten biggest clones take up roughly 28%. What was sequenced was tumor tissue. These receptors were obtained from a female donor with papillary thyroid cancer or a benign thyroid nodule (not recorded which). Some clones in this sample may be carry-over from other donors' samples. Each CDR3 is given with its conserved first and last residue. The D gene is left open where the match is weak. Clone size is not always given. Where it is, it says once, few, many or a class for expanded clones.

abundance	len	v_gene	d_gene	j_gene	CDR3aa	CDR3nt
-	14	TRBV12-3/TRBV12-4	-	TRBJ1-4	CASRPGPAREKLFF	TGTGCCAGCAGACCAGGGCCGGCACGGGAAAAACTGTTTTTT
-	14	TRBV28	-	TRBJ2-2	CASSRTSAAGELFF	TGTGCCAGCAGCCGAACGAGTGCAGCGGGGGAGCTGTTTTTT
-	16	TRBV7-8	-	TRBJ2-6	CASSFRTLSGANVLTF	TGTGCCAGCAGCTTCAGGACCCTCTCTGGGGCCAACGTCCTGACTTTC
-	14	TRBV15	-	TRBJ2-7	CATSRDTRGYEQYF	TGTGCCACCAGCAGAGATACGCGTGGCTACGAGCAGTACTTC
once	13	TRBV20-1	-	TRBJ2-7	CSARPPTDYEQYF	TGCAGTGCTAGGCCCCCGACAGACTACGAGCAGTACTTC
few	15	TRBV2	TRBD2	TRBJ2-3	CASSLGLAGTDTQYF	TGTGCCAGCAGTTTGGGACTAGCGGGAACTGATACGCAGTATTTT
few	14	TRBV10-1	-	TRBJ2-2	CASSESLARGELFF	TGCGCCAGCAGTGAATCACTGGCGCGCGGGGAGCTGTTTTTT
few	13	TRBV6-1	-	TRBJ2-5	CASSMGSWETQYF	TGTGCCAGCAGTATGGGCTCCTGGGAGACCCAGTACTTC
-	11	TRBV5-1	-	TRBJ2-1	CASSQGNEQFF	TGCGCCAGCAGTCAGGGAAATGAGCAGTTCTTC
few	15	TRBV2	-	TRBJ2-7	CASILEPRRSYEQYF	TGTGCCAGCATTCTAGAACCCCGGCGGTCCTACGAGCAGTACTTC
-	12	TRBV6-1	-	TRBJ2-1	CASSARPGEQFF	TGTGCCAGCAGTGCCCGCCCGGGAGAGCAGTTCTTC
-	11	TRBV28	-	TRBJ1-2	CASSAPWGYTF	TGTGCCAGCAGTGCCCCGTGGGGCTACACCTTC
once	14	TRBV18	-	TRBJ2-5	CASSPGGGEETQYF	TGTGCCAGCTCACCCGGAGGGGGCGAGGAGACCCAGTACTTC
few	14	TRBV2	-	TRBJ2-1	CASSLSLGLGEQFF	TGTGCCAGCAGTCTAAGTCTAGGGTTGGGTGAGCAGTTCTTC
few	11	TRBV19	-	TRBJ1-2	CASGLGYGYTF	TGTGCCAGTGGCTTGGGATATGGCTACACCTTC
few	13	TRBV19	TRBD1	TRBJ2-5	CASSITGGETQYF	TGTGCCAGTAGTATAACAGGGGGGGAGACCCAGTACTTC
few	15	TRBV28	-	TRBJ1-1	CASSLFVPGDTEAFF	TGTGCCAGCAGTTTATTTGTACCCGGGGACACTGAAGCTTTCTTT
-	15	TRBV5-1	TRBD2	TRBJ2-5	CASSLASGVIETQYF	TGCGCCAGCAGCTTGGCTAGCGGGGTAATCGAGACCCAGTACTTC
-	13	TRBV5-1	-	TRBJ2-5	CASGFGQPETQYF	TGCGCCAGCGGCTTCGGACAGCCGGAGACCCAGTACTTC
-	16	TRBV11-2	TRBD2	TRBJ2-2	CASSLELAGNTGELFF	TGTGCCAGCAGCTTAGAACTAGCGGGGAACACCGGGGAGCTGTTTTTT
-	14	TRBV7-8	-	TRBJ2-7	CASSLARGQGEQYF	TGTGCCAGCAGCTTAGCAAGGGGTCAGGGGGAGCAGTACTTC
few	14	TRBV6-5	TRBD2	TRBJ2-2	CASKVAGEVGELFF	TGTGCCAGCAAGGTAGCGGGGGAAGTCGGGGAGCTGTTTTTT
few	12	TRBV28	-	TRBJ2-1	CASSRNYNEQFF	TGTGCCAGCAGTCGAAACTACAATGAGCAGTTCTTC
few	16	TRBV27	TRBD2	TRBJ2-1	CASSSIGLAGGYEQFF	TGTGCCAGCAGCTCGATTGGACTAGCGGGAGGGTATGAGCAGTTCTTC
few	13	TRBV28	-	TRBJ1-2	CASSLNTWGSYTF	TGTGCCAGCAGTTTAAATACCTGGGGGAGCTACACCTTC
-	14	TRBV11-2	-	TRBJ2-1	CASSRRLAGGEQFF	TGTGCCAGCAGCCGTAGACTAGCAGGGGGTGAGCAGTTCTTC
-	13	TRBV20-1	-	TRBJ1-3	CSAPESSGNTIYF	TGCAGTGCGCCGGAGAGCTCTGGAAACACCATATATTTT
-	13	TRBV19	TRBD1	TRBJ2-1	CASRTGGGNEQFF	TGTGCCAGTAGGACAGGGGGCGGGAATGAGCAGTTCTTC
-	15	TRBV18	-	TRBJ2-1	CASSPKGSLYNEQFF	TGTGCCAGCTCACCAAAGGGCAGTCTCTACAATGAGCAGTTCTTC
few	16	TRBV6-1	-	TRBJ2-1	CASSEVGGGAGNEQFF	TGTGCCAGCAGTGAAGTCGGAGGGGGCGCAGGGAATGAGCAGTTCTTC
-	11	TRBV30	-	TRBJ1-2	CAWRAGPGYTF	TGTGCCTGGAGGGCAGGGCCCGGCTACACCTTC
-	14	TRBV20-1	TRBD1	TRBJ2-7	CSASDDRGTYEQYF	TGCAGTGCTAGTGACGACAGGGGAACCTACGAGCAGTACTTC
few	12	TRBV28	-	TRBJ1-2	CASSAKGKGYTF	TGTGCCAGCAGCGCAAAAGGGAAGGGCTACACCTTC
few	13	TRBV12-3/TRBV12-4	-	TRBJ1-5	CASSLVDQQPQHF	TGTGCCAGCAGTTTAGTAGACCAACAGCCCCAGCATTTT
-	13	TRBV28	-	TRBJ1-1	CASSSAGGLVAFF	TGTGCCAGCAGTTCGGCTGGCGGGCTGGTAGCTTTCTTT
few	17	TRBV6-2/TRBV6-3	-	TRBJ2-7	CASSYFLGTSTSYEQYF	TGTGCCAGCAGTTACTTTTTGGGCACCTCCACCTCCTACGAGCAGTACTTC
few	14	TRBV6-4	TRBD1	TRBJ2-1	CASSQGALYNEQFF	TGTGCCAGCAGTCAGGGGGCCCTCTACAATGAGCAGTTCTTC
-	14	TRBV20-1	-	TRBJ2-7	CSARGPIPPYEQYF	TGCAGTGCTAGAGGGCCCATCCCGCCCTACGAGCAGTACTTC
-	15	TRBV28	-	TRBJ1-3	CASSYQGSSGNTIYF	TGTGCCAGCAGTTACCAGGGGTCCTCTGGAAACACCATATATTTT
-	14	TRBV6-2/TRBV6-3	TRBD1	TRBJ1-1	CASSYGDRGDKAFF	TGTGCCAGCAGTTATGGGGACAGAGGAGATAAAGCTTTCTTT
-	13	TRBV7-3	TRBD1	TRBJ2-2	CASTTGAGGELFF	TGTGCCAGCACCACAGGGGCCGGCGGGGAGCTGTTTTTT
-	12	TRBV2	-	TRBJ1-2	CASNPGTYGYTF	TGTGCCAGCAATCCGGGAACCTATGGCTACACCTTC
few	12	TRBV6-1	-	TRBJ2-7	CASIDSSYEQYF	TGTGCCAGCATCGACAGCTCCTACGAGCAGTACTTC
-	14	TRBV12-3/TRBV12-4	-	TRBJ1-4	CASSLSGYHEKLFF	TGTGCCAGCAGTTTGTCCGGGTATCACGAAAAACTGTTTTTT
-	15	TRBV20-1	-	TRBJ1-1	CSARGRPGSRNEAFF	TGCAGTGCTAGAGGTAGGCCAGGGAGCCGCAATGAAGCTTTCTTT
-	19	TRBV6-1	TRBD1	TRBJ1-5	CASATGTGWYRNTLGPQHF	TGTGCCAGCGCGACCGGGACAGGGTGGTATAGAAATACCCTAGGGCCCCAGCATTTT
-	14	TRBV6-1	TRBD2	TRBJ2-7	CASRGLAGESEQYF	TGTGCCAGCAGGGGACTAGCGGGAGAGAGCGAGCAGTACTTC